This record looks at one T cell receptor (beta chain) sequence and its context. Other DNA sequences from this sample encode an identical CDR3 as well. The germline gives CDR1 SGHTA, CDR2 FQGNSA. This CDR3 has 15 residues. V lost 5 bases and J lost 3, with 13 bases in between. Some clones are missing from TCRdb's copy, which holds only in-frame ones; the method was immunoSEQ multiplex PCR. The table shows 60,000 to 85,000 clones, with about 88% occurring only once. The data were obtained in a study of OX40 agonist ivuxolimab in advanced cancers. At the level of the study: An anti-OX40 (CD134) antibody with agonistic activity, ivuxolimab, was administered to patients.

The genes are TRBV7-2 and TRBJ2-2; D is tentatively TRBD1 or TRBD2 (5 bases each). The receptor was isolated from an adult with an advanced solid tumor such as melanoma, head and neck, liver or kidney cancer. The source was CD4+ or CD8+ T cells sorted from blood, collected in a trial of the OX40 agonist ivuxolimab. The DNA for the CDR3 is TGTGCCAGCAGCCCCGGGACGGGCTACACCGGGGAGCTGTTTTTT. It is translated as CASSPGTGYTGELFF.